Presented here are 30 T cell receptor beta chains from one specimen sequenced in a study of response to subunit inactivated influenza vaccine. TCRdb reanalysed the RT-PCR reads using MiXCR and keeps one entry per CDR3 protein. Found here are roughly 150,000 distinct CDR3 sequences, about a tenth of them singletons; the top ten hold 9.5% to 15%. Here the sequenced sample was non-naive T cells sorted from PBMCs, taken roughly 6 weeks after vaccination. Receptors were obtained from a man in his forties or fifties who received an inactivated influenza vaccine.

This clonotype has only a few counts. The J gene is TRBJ2-1, the V gene TRBV2; 14 positions agree with TRBD2. Trimming took 4 bases from V and 9 from J; bases not matched to a gene: 5. Per the germline V gene, CDR1 is SNHLY and CDR2 is FYNNEI. The CDR3 totals 15 residues. In DNA, the CDR3 is TGTGCCAGCAGTGGACTAGCGGGAGGGCCGAGTGAGCAGTTCTTC. Its translation: CASSGLAGGPSEQFF.

A few counts support this clonotype. The genes are TRBV7-2 and TRBJ2-5; the match to TRBD2 covers 9 bases. Germline trimming cut 3 bases from V and 5 bases from J; bases unmatched to any gene: 4. The CDR3 consists of 14 residues. Per the germline V gene, CDR1 is SGHTA and CDR2 is FQGNSA. Written as DNA, the CDR3 is TGTGCCAGCAGCTTTAGCGGGAGTTGGGAGACCCAGTACTTC. Amino acid sequence: CASSFSGSWETQYF.

This clonotype was detected ten times or more. This chain links TRBV5-1 with TRBJ2-1; 8 nucleotides line up with TRBD2. Germline V lookup: CDR1 SGHRS, CDR2 YFSETQ. The CDR3 has 18 residues. The V gene end was trimmed by 0 bases and the J gene end by 1 base; junction bases not matched to a gene: 9. CDR3: CASSLGPLAEVSYNEQFF. CDR3 coding DNA: TGCGCCAGCAGCTTGGGCCCACTAGCGGAAGTTTCCTACAATGAGCAGTTCTTC.

The sample holds a few counts of this clonotype. V is TRBV7-2 and J is TRBJ2-7; D unclear. The CDR3 runs 11 residues. V was pared by 5 bases and J by 5 bases, with 7 bases between. Germline V gene data show CDR1 as SGHTA and CDR2 as FQGNSA. This CDR3 is CASSAADEQYF. The CDR3 nucleotides read TGTGCCAGCAGCGCCGCGGACGAGCAGTACTTC.

This clonotype was found a few times. In DNA form, the CDR3 reads TGTGCCAGCAGTTGGCTAGGTTATCAAGAGACCCAGTACTTC. Protein sequence: CASSWLGYQETQYF. The chain links TRBV6-2 or TRBV6-3 to TRBJ2-5; D is undetermined. V gave up 4 bases and J gave up 2 bases, with 11 bases separating them. The CDR3 sequence is 14 residues long. Germline assignment: CDR1 MNHEY and CDR2 SVGEGT.

The chain combines TRBV29-1 with TRBJ2-7, with a possible D match to TRBD1 (6 bases). V lost 6 bases and J lost 5, with 11 bases in between. This CDR3 has 11 amino acids. The germline V gene encodes CDR1 SQVTM and CDR2 ANQGSEA. Here the CDR3 reads CSVTGTNEQYF. CDR3 nucleotide sequence: TGCAGCGTGACCGGGACAAACGAGCAGTACTTC.

The genes are TRBV6-5 and TRBJ2-3; 7 bases map to TRBD1. This CDR3 has 16 amino acids. Germline loops: CDR1 MNHEY, CDR2 SVGAGI. J gave up 2 bases and V 0 bases, and 5 bases lay outside the gene matches. CDR3 residues: CASSYSWDSNTDTQYF. CDR3 coding DNA: TGTGCCAGCAGTTACTCTTGGGACAGTAACACAGATACGCAGTATTTT.

This clonotype was observed at least ten times. V usage is TRBV5-4 and J usage is TRBJ2-1, with D possibly matching TRBD2 (6 bases). The ends were cut back, 6 bases at V and 6 bases at J, with 22 bases in the middle. CDR1 SGHNT and CDR2 YYREEE come from the germline V gene (reference sequence). The CDR3 runs to 16 residues. The CDR3 DNA sequence: TGTGCCAGCAACCTGGGGCCGCCGGGAGTGGGCAATGAGCAGTTCTTC. Its translation is CASNLGPPGVGNEQFF.

A remark on this clonotype: A much larger clone differs from this one at a single base, so this may be a read error. The V call is TRBV12-3 or TRBV12-4, the J call TRBJ2-3; D possibly uses TRBD1 or TRBD2 (5 bases each). The CDR3 length is 15 residues. The ends were cut back, 6 bases at V and 2 bases at J, with 15 bases in the middle. The CDR3, as DNA: TGTGCCAGCAGCCTAACCGGGACCGACACAGATACGCAGTATTTT. This sequence encodes CASSLTGTDTDTQYF.

This clonotype occurred many times. DNA for the CDR3: TGTGCCAGCAGCTTGGGAGCTTCGAGGGAAGGGCAGTTCTTC. As protein: CASSLGASREGQFF. This chain links TRBV5-4 with TRBJ2-1, with TRBD2 as a possible D gene (5 bases). Germline CDR1 and CDR2: SGHNT and YYREEE (reference sequence). CDR3 length equals 14 residues. Trimming left V 0 bases short and J 12 bases short, with 16 bases between.

V gene TRBV11-3 combines with J gene TRBJ2-5; 9 bases fit TRBD1. The CDR3 spans 14 residues. Germline-derived CDR1 and CDR2 are SGHNT and YENEEA. V dropped 4 bases and J dropped 5; count of bases not matched to a gene: 5. In DNA form, the CDR3 reads TGTGCCAGCAGCTCCCGGGACAGGGTTGAGACCCAGTACTTC. Translating it yields CASSSRDRVETQYF.

This clonotype was seen only a few times. V gene TRBV20-1 combines with J gene TRBJ2-7; the D gene is possibly TRBD1 (5 bases). Trimming took 0 bases from V and 1 from J, leaving 13 bases between them. CDR1 is DFQATT and CDR2 is SNEGSKA in the germline V gene (reference sequence). There are 15 residues in the CDR3. The CDR3 reads CSAREGAVPSYEQYF. CDR3 sequence (DNA): TGCAGTGCTAGAGAAGGGGCAGTTCCTTCCTACGAGCAGTACTTC.

This clonotype was seen a handful of times. The rearrangement links TRBV6-1 to TRBJ2-7; a weak D match, TRBD2 (6 bases). This CDR3 region has 14 residues. Trimming took off 5 bases at V and 4 bases at J, with 15 bases between the two ends. The germline V gene has CDR1 MNHNS and CDR2 SASEGT. The DNA for the CDR3 is TGTGCCAGCAGTACAGGAGGGCTCAGTTACGAGCAGTACTTC. This codes for CASSTGGLSYEQYF.

The chain couples TRBV6-1 to TRBJ1-4, with D hard to call. Germline V gene sequence: CDR1 MNHNS, CDR2 SASEGT. V was pared by 6 bases and J by 8 bases, with 13 bases between. The CDR3 totals 13 residues. CDR3 nucleotides: TGTGCCAGCAGACCGTCTCTACGGGAAAAACTGTTTTTT. Translating it yields CASRPSLREKLFF.

This clonotype appeared many times. The chain uses TRBV7-9 and TRBJ2-5; tentative D call: TRBD2 (6 bases). Between the trimmed V and J ends, which lost 5 bases and 2 bases, there was a span of 15 bases. CDR1 and CDR2 (germline): SEHNR, FQNEAQ (reference sequence). The CDR3 has 15 amino acids. In nucleotides, the CDR3 is TGTGCCAGCAGCACGGGACGGACTACTCAAGAGACCCAGTACTTC. Translation: CASSTGRTTQETQYF.

The chain combines TRBV20-1 with TRBJ2-5; D not resolved. With 1 base removed from V and 6 bases from J, the gap between germline ends came to 12 bases. Germline V CDR1 and CDR2: DFQATT, SNEGSKA (reference sequence). The CDR3 runs to 13 residues. As DNA, the CDR3 is TGCAGTGCTAGAGTCCCGCCGACGCAGACCCAGTACTTC. Amino acids: CSARVPPTQTQYF.

This clonotype was found many times. Relative to the germline gene, one junction end is altered; a read error may explain this. The rearrangement links TRBV7-7 to TRBJ2-5; either TRBD1 or TRBD2 may supply D (5 bases each). This CDR3 is 16 amino acids long. Germline loops: CDR1 SSHAT, CDR2 FNYEAQ (reference sequence). The CDR3 region has the DNA TGTGCTAGCAGCCCTGGGCGAGGGCAGGGCCGAGAGACCCAGTACTTC. Translation: CASSPGRGQGRETQYF.

With respect to this clonotype: A much bigger clone sits one base away, suggesting this may be a read error. This chain connects TRBV7-9 to TRBJ2-7; no definite D call. The CDR3 length is 15 residues. CDR1 and CDR2 (germline): SEHNR, FQNEAQ (reference sequence). In DNA form, the CDR3 reads TGTGCCAGCAGCGAAGGGCCAGCTCCACCCTACAAGCAGTACTTC. Encoded protein: CASSEGPAPPYKQYF.

The chain couples TRBV18 to TRBJ2-3, with 12 nucleotides matching TRBD2. Germline V gives CDR1 KGHSH, CDR2 LQKENI. The CDR3 runs 16 residues. Losses at the gene ends were 3 bases for V and 3 bases for J; bases not matched to a gene: 4. The CDR3 here is CASSPRTSGMTDTQYF. CDR3 DNA: TGTGCCAGCTCACCGCGGACTAGCGGGATGACAGATACGCAGTATTTT.

This rearrangement joins TRBV6-2 or TRBV6-3 to TRBJ2-1; D is possibly TRBD2 (6 bases). The CDR3 consists of 17 residues. Deletions cut 2 bases from V and 0 bases from J, with 14 bases between. The V gene's germline CDR1 is MNHEY and CDR2 SVGEGT. The CDR3 DNA reads as TGTGCCAGCAGTTACCAGACTAGACGAAGCTCCTACAATGAGCAGTTCTTC. This translates into CASSYQTRRSSYNEQFF.

This clonotype turned up a few times. The V and J genes are TRBV7-3 and TRBJ2-2; D is unresolved. This CDR3 is built from 14 residues. Trimming took 5 bases from V and 0 from J, leaving 7 bases between them. Germline V gene sequence: CDR1 SGHTA, CDR2 FQGTGA. In DNA, the CDR3 is TGTGCCAGCAGCATAAGTCCGAACACCGGGGAGCTGTTTTTT. It yields the protein CASSISPNTGELFF.

This clonotype was seen repeatedly, ten times or more. V and J are TRBV6-1 and TRBJ2-6; D unclear. There are 13 residues in the CDR3. Between the trimmed V and J ends, which lost 6 bases and 0 bases, there was a span of 3 bases. Germline-derived CDR1 and CDR2 are MNHNS and SASEGT. CDR3 region: CASRPSGANVLTF. CDR3 in DNA: TGTGCCAGCAGACCCTCTGGGGCCAACGTCCTGACTTTC.

V gene TRBV6-5 combines with J gene TRBJ2-7; TRBD2 agrees at 13 bases. Germline V gene sequence: CDR1 MNHEY, CDR2 SVGAGI. The CDR3 covers 15 residues. The J segment lost 9 bases and the V segment lost 0 bases, leaving 5 bases of the junction unmatched. This CDR3 reads CASSYSRLAGGGQYF. The CDR3 DNA reads as TGTGCCAGCAGTTACTCGCGACTAGCGGGGGGCGGGCAGTACTTC.

This clonotype was counted only a few times. This rearrangement joins TRBV18 to TRBJ2-1; 10 nucleotides line up with TRBD2. Trimming took 2 bases from V and 0 from J; bases not matched to a gene: 10. This CDR3 has 19 residues. Germline V gene sequence: CDR1 KGHSH, CDR2 LQKENI. CDR3 amino acids: CASSPYQTSGRSSYNEQFF. In DNA form, the CDR3 reads TGTGCCAGCTCACCATACCAGACTAGCGGGCGAAGCTCCTACAATGAGCAGTTCTTC.

This clonotype is a singleton in its sample. The rearrangement links TRBV5-5 to TRBJ1-1; D not certain. Germline lookup yields CDR1 SGHKS and CDR2 YYEKEE (reference sequence). CDR3 length: 13 amino acids. Trimming shortened V by 0 bases and J by 8 bases, and 11 bases separated the two germline ends. The CDR3 region is CASSLVGQTEAFF. CDR3 in DNA: TGTGCCAGCAGCTTGGTCGGTCAGACGGAAGCTTTCTTT.

The chain employs TRBV11-2 and TRBJ2-7; 8 bases map to TRBD2. The CDR3 is 15 amino acids. Germline V gene sequence: CDR1 SGHAT, CDR2 FQNNGV. V gave up 4 bases and J gave up 2 bases; unmatched junction bases: 7. The chain's CDR3 is CASSSLAGMPYEQYF. The CDR3 DNA is TGTGCCAGCAGCTCATTAGCGGGAATGCCCTACGAGCAGTACTTC.

This clonotype was counted only a few times. The J gene is TRBJ1-4, the V gene TRBV7-8; D is perhaps TRBD1 (5 bases). The CDR3 has 17 residues. Trimming pared 5 bases from V and 0 bases from J, leaving 16 bases between. The germline CDR1 and CDR2 sequences are SGHVS and FQNEAQ. The CDR3 coding sequence is TGTGCCAGCAGCGGGGGTGGGGTATATTCAACTAATGAAAAACTGTTTTTT. Its translation: CASSGGGVYSTNEKLFF.

This clonotype was seen a handful of times. The V and J genes are TRBV7-2 and TRBJ2-3; 15 bases align to TRBD2. Losses at the gene ends were 5 bases for V and 5 bases for J; bases not matched to a gene: 5. CDR1 and CDR2 (germline): SGHTA, FQGNSA. The CDR3 spans 16 residues. CDR3 nucleotides: TGTGCCAGCAGCGGGACTAGCGGGGGGTTGGTAGATACGCAGTATTTT. Amino acid sequence: CASSGTSGGLVDTQYF. The full variable domain, with the rest looked up from reference TRBV7-2 and TRBJ2-3, is GAGVSQSPSNKVTEKGKDVELRCDPISGHTALYWYRQSLGQGLEFLIYFQGNSAPDKSGLPSDRFSAERTGGSVSTLTIQRTQQEDSAVYLCASSGTSGGLVDTQYFGPGTRLTVL.

This clonotype was observed at least ten times. The J gene is TRBJ2-1, the V gene TRBV6-1; 13 positions agree with TRBD2. Trimming removed 1 base from V and 7 bases from J; junction bases left unmatched: 7. This CDR3 comprises 17 residues. Germline V lookup: CDR1 MNHNS, CDR2 SASEGT. The CDR3 coding sequence is TGTGCCAGCAGTGAAGTACTAGCGGGAGGGGACGGAAATGAGCAGTTCTTC. Translation gives CASSEVLAGGDGNEQFF.

The table lists this clonotype with many counts. The chain joins TRBV20-1 to TRBJ2-5; D is possibly TRBD2 (5 bases). CDR3 length: 15 amino acids. V was shortened by 0 bases and J by 1 base, with 12 bases between the two germline ends. Germline CDR1 reads DFQATT; CDR2 reads SNEGSKA (reference sequence). CDR3 bases: TGCAGTGCTAGAGAAAACCGGGGTCGCCAAGAGACCCAGTACTTC. Translating gives CSARENRGRQETQYF.